A selection of T cell receptor beta chains follows, all from one sample in a study of identical twins. TCRdb called the 5' RACE reads again in MiXCR, with one record for every CDR3 protein. Of around 960,000 distinct CDR3 sequences listed, approximately 13% are singletons. These data are also associated with another study on yellow fever vaccine responses in identical twins.

The sample consisted of PBMCs. Receptors were obtained from a woman younger than 30 in good health. Both conserved end residues are part of each CDR3. D genes are given only for firm matches. A clone size is listed for some rows: how often the clone was seen (once, few, many), or a class if it is expanded.

cdr3_nt	cdr3_aa	v_call	d_call	clone_size	j_call
TGTGCCAGCAGTCCCGGACTAGCGGGGGGTAGCACAGATACGCAGTATTTT	CASSPGLAGGSTDTQYF	TRBV12-3/TRBV12-4	TRBD2	many	TRBJ2-3
TGTGCCAGCAGCGCCAGGGGGGGAGGAGATACGCAGTATTTT	CASSARGGGDTQYF	TRBV5-6	.	.	TRBJ2-3
TGTGCCAGCAGCAAGGGACAGAGGAATGAGCAGTTCTTC	CASSKGQRNEQFF	TRBV27	TRBD1	many	TRBJ2-1
TGCGCCAGCAGTGAGTCGGTTAGCAGGGCGGCTAGCACAGATACGCAGTATTTT	CASSESVSRAASTDTQYF	TRBV10-1	.	.	TRBJ2-3
TGTGCCAGCAAGCGGGACTACGTTCGAGAGCAGTACTTC	CASKRDYVREQYF	TRBV2	TRBD2	.	TRBJ2-7
TGTGCCAGCAGCCAGCGCGGGGGGGCCTGGTCCGACTCCTACAATGAGCAGTTCTTC	CASSQRGGAWSDSYNEQFF	TRBV7-2	TRBD2	.	TRBJ2-1
TGCGCCAGCAGCTTGGGGGACACGAGAAACACTGAAGCTTTCTTT	CASSLGDTRNTEAFF	TRBV5-1	.	many	TRBJ1-1
TGTGCCAGCACCGAAAGACAGGGCTCCTACAATGAGCAGTTCTTC	CASTERQGSYNEQFF	TRBV12-3/TRBV12-4	TRBD1	.	TRBJ2-1
TGCGCCAGCAGCCAAGCCCCCGGGACAACCTTCACCGGGGAGCTGTTTTTT	CASSQAPGTTFTGELFF	TRBV4-1	.	few	TRBJ2-2
TGCGCCAGTAGGGGTCTCTCCCTTAGAGACACAGATACGCAGTATTTT	CASRGLSLRDTDTQYF	TRBV5-1	.	many	TRBJ2-3
TGCAGTGCCAACAGTGGGTGGGAGACCCAGTACTTC	CSANSGWETQYF	TRBV20-1	.	.	TRBJ2-5
TGTGCCAGCAGCAAGGGGACTAATACCACAGATACGCAGTATTTT	CASSKGTNTTDTQYF	TRBV21-1	.	.	TRBJ2-3
TGCGCCAGCAGCTTGGAAGGTTACAACTCCTACGAGCAGTACTTC	CASSLEGYNSYEQYF	TRBV5-1	.	few	TRBJ2-7
TGTGCCAGCAACTTACAGGCCTCTGGGGCCAACGTCCTGACTTTC	CASNLQASGANVLTF	TRBV7-2	.	.	TRBJ2-6
TGTGCCAGCAGTTCCTGGGGCGAGCAGTACTTC	CASSSWGEQYF	TRBV12-3/TRBV12-4	.	many	TRBJ2-7
TGCAGTGCTAGAGTGGGAGCGGGGGCGGGCAAAAACATTCAGTACTTC	CSARVGAGAGKNIQYF	TRBV20-1	TRBD2	few	TRBJ2-4
TGCGCCAGCAGCTGGTTGACAGGGGACAATGAGCAGTTCTTC	CASSWLTGDNEQFF	TRBV5-1	TRBD1	many	TRBJ2-1
TGTGCCAGCAGCTTGTCGCCCCCGGGAATACCTCCCGGGGAGCTGTTTTTT	CASSLSPPGIPPGELFF	TRBV7-6	.	few	TRBJ2-2
TGTGCCAGCAGTACACTGATGGGGGGGGCAGGCGAGCAGTACTTC	CASSTLMGGAGEQYF	TRBV27	.	.	TRBJ2-7
TGTGCCACCACGCCGACAGCCCCCACCGGGGAGCTGTTTTTT	CATTPTAPTGELFF	TRBV21-1	.	.	TRBJ2-2
TGTGCCAGCAGTGACTCGGGGACAGTATACAATGAGCAGTTCTTC	CASSDSGTVYNEQFF	TRBV6-4	TRBD1	few	TRBJ2-1
TGTGCCAGCACCGGGGAAGGAACCGGGGAGCTGTTTTTT	CASTGEGTGELFF	TRBV6-1	.	few	TRBJ2-2
TGCAGCGTTGGATCGTCGGCCAGGGGGGAGACCCAGTACTTC	CSVGSSARGETQYF	TRBV29-1	TRBD1	many	TRBJ2-5
TGTGCCAGCATACCGGCGGGAGGGAGCCAAGAGACCCAGTACTTC	CASIPAGGSQETQYF	TRBV6-1	TRBD2	.	TRBJ2-5
TGTGCCAGCAGCGTATCTAGCGGGGGCCTCGCAGTCTTC	CASSVSSGGLAVF	TRBV9	TRBD2	many	TRBJ2-1
TGTGCCACCAGTGATTTGGTAGCGGGGGGCCCAGACAATGAGCAGTTCTTC	CATSDLVAGGPDNEQFF	TRBV24-1	TRBD2	few	TRBJ2-1
TGCGCCAGCGGTCCGGACAGGACTGACGTCCTGACTTTC	CASGPDRTDVLTF	TRBV5-1	TRBD1	few	TRBJ2-6
TGCGCCAGTCGTGAGGTGGTTTTGGCCTACGAGCAGTACTTC	CASREVVLAYEQYF	TRBV5-1	.	few	TRBJ2-7
TGTGCCAGCAAACAATCCCCCGGGACAGGGGAAACTTTCTTT	CASKQSPGTGETFF	TRBV28	TRBD1	many	TRBJ1-1
TGTGCCAGCAGTCGACAGGGGGCAATTGGACTAGCGGGATACAATGAGCAGTTCTTC	CASSRQGAIGLAGYNEQFF	TRBV6-4	TRBD2	.	TRBJ2-1
TGCAGTGCTATCTCCGGTGTGAACACTGAAGCTTTCTTT	CSAISGVNTEAFF	TRBV20-1	.	few	TRBJ1-1